This is a list of T cell receptor beta chains from one sample in a study of cytomegalovirus exposure and HLA in healthy donors. Profiling relied on immunoSEQ multiplex PCR, and the TCRdb table lists in-frame clones only, not all of them. Among about 240,000 clones listed, more than 75% were seen once. Specimen: PBMCs. The receptors derive from a girl aged 2 to 9 in good health and CMV-seronegative. CDR3s leave out the opening cysteine and the closing phenylalanine or tryptophan.

>TRBV7-9|TRBJ2-5|13
ASAWTDLGQETQY
>TRBV11-2|TRBJ2-1|14
ASSLVDGTGTNEQF
>TRBV27|TRBJ1-1|12
ASSLSYRLAEAF
>TRBV30|TRBJ2-1|10
AWSGDGNEQF
>TRBV30|TRBJ2-7|12
AWSPPSLAHEQY
>TRBV2|TRBJ2-4|10
ASSRTGRQSY
>TRBV7-9|TRBJ1-2|14
ASSLFIPTTNYGYT
>TRBV5-6|TRBJ1-2|11
ASSLPDRAGYT
>TRBV5-1|TRBJ2-7|9
ASSLDSEQY
>TRBV10-3|TRBJ2-3|14
AISAASGGASDTQY
>TRBV6-5|TRBJ2-7|12
ASNPGQGLGEQY
>TRBV5-1|TRBJ1-1|12
ASSLAQGTTEAF
>TRBV5-6|TRBJ2-6|14
ASSLAKGVGANVLT
>TRBV18|TRBJ2-7|10
ASSPGYYEQY
>TRBV12-5|TRBJ1-2|14
ASGSDLRGRQGGYT
>TRBV7-9|TRBJ2-6|13
ASSHRGRGANVLT
>TRBV7-6|TRBJ2-2|17
ASSSPYSRGRIHTGELF